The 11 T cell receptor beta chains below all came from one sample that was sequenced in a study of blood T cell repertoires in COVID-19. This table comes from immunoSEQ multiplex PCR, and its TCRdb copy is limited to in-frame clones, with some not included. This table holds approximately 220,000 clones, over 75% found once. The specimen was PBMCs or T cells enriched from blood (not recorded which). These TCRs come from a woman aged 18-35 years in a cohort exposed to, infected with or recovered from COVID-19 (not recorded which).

CDR3 region: CASSSRPTGAQETQYF. For the CDR3, the DNA is TGTGCCAGCTCCTCCAGACCAACAGGGGCCCAAGAGACCCAGTACTTC. This chain joins TRBV18 and TRBJ2-5; TRBD1 matches at 7 bases. The CDR3 runs to 16 residues. V dropped 6 bases and J dropped 1; count of bases not matched to a gene: 11. CDR1 and CDR2 from the germline V gene are KGHSH and LQKENI.

The CDR3 sequence: CASSGGGSYNEQFF. The CDR3 DNA follows: TGTGCCAGCAGTGGGGGGGGTTCCTACAATGAGCAGTTCTTC. The chain joins TRBV6-1 to TRBJ2-1; 7 bases fit TRBD2. Trimming cost V 4 bases and J 1 base; bases outside gene matches: 1. CDR3 length equals 14 residues. CDR1 and CDR2 from the germline V gene are MNHNS and SASEGT.

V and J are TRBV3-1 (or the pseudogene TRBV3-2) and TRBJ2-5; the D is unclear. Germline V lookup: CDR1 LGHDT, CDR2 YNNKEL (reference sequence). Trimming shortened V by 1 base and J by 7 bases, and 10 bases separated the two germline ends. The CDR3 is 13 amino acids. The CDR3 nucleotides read TGTGCCAGCAGCCAAGTTAAAGAAGCGACCCAGTACTTC. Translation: CASSQVKEATQYF.

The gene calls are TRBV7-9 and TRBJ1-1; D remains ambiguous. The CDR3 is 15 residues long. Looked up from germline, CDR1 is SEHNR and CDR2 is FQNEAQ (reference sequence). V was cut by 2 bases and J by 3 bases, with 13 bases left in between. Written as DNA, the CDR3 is TGTGCCAGCAGCTTACCCTACCGACTAGACACTGAAGCTTTCTTT. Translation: CASSLPYRLDTEAFF.

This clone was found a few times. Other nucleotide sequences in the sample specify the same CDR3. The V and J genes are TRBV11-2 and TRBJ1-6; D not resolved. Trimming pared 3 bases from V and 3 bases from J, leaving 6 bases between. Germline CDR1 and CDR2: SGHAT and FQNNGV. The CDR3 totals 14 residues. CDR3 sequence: CASSFNSYNSPLHF. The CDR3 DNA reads TGTGCCAGCAGCTTCAACAGCTATAATTCACCCCTCCACTTT. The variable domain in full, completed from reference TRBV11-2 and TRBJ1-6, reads EAGVAQSPRYKIIEKRQSVAFWCNPISGHATLYWYQQILGQGPKLLIQFQNNGVVDDSQLPKDRFSAERLKGVDSTLKIQPAKLEDSAVYLCASSFNSYNSPLHFGNGTRLTVT.

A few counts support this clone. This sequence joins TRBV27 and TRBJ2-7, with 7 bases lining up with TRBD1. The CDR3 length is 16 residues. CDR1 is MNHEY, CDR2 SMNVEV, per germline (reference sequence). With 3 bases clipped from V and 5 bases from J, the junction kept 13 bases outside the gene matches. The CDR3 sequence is CASSFLTGTLPHEQYF. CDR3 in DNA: TGTGCCAGCAGTTTTCTGACAGGGACCCTCCCCCACGAGCAGTACTTC.

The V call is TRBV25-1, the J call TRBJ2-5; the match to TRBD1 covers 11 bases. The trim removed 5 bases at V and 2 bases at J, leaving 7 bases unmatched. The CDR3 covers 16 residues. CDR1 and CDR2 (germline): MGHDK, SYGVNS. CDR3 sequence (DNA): TGTGCCAGCAGTCCGGCCGGGACAGGGGGGCAAGAGACCCAGTACTTC. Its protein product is CASSPAGTGGQETQYF.

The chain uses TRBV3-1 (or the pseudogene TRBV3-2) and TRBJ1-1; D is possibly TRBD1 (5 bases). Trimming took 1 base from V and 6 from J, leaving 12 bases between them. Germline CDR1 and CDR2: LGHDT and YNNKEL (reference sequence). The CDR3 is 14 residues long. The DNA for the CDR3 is TGTGCCAGCAGCCAAGGGGCAGGGCTTCCTGAAGCTTTCTTT. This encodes CASSQGAGLPEAFF.

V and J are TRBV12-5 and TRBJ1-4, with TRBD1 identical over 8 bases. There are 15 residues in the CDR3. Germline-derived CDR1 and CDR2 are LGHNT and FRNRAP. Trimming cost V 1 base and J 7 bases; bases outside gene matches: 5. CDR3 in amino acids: CASGLDGTGGEKLFF. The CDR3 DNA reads TGTGCTAGTGGTTTGGACGGGACAGGCGGTGAAAAACTGTTTTTT. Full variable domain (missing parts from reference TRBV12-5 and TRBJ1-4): DARVTQTPRHKVTEMGQEVTMRCQPILGHNTVFWYRQTMMQGLELLAYFRNRAPLDDSGMPKDRFSAEMPDATLATLKIQPSEPRDSAVYFCASGLDGTGGEKLFFGSGTQLSVL.

CDR3 nucleotide sequence: TGTGCCAGCAGTGGGAGGGCTAGCACAGATACGCAGTATTTT. It encodes CASSGRASTDTQYF. The genes are TRBV2 and TRBJ2-3; tentative D call: TRBD2 (6 bases). Germline V gene lookup returns CDR1 SNHLY and CDR2 FYNNEI. The CDR3 is made up of 14 amino acids. Trimming stripped 4 bases from V and 0 bases from J, with 8 bases between.

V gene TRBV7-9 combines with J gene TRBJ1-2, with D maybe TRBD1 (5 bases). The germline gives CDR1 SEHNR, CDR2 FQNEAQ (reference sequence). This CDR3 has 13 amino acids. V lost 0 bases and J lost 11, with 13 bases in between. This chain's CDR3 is CASSLASVTAYTF. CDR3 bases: TGTGCCAGCAGCTTAGCGTCCGTGACAGCATACACCTTC.